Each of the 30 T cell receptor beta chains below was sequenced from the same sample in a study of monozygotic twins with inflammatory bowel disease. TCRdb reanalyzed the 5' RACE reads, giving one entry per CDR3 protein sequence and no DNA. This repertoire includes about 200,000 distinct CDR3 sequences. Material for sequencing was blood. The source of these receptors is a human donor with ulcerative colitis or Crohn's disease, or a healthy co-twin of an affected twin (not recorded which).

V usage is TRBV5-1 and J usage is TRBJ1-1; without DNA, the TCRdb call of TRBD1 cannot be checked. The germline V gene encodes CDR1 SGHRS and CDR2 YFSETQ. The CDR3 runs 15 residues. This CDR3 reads CASSLIGGSNTEAFF.

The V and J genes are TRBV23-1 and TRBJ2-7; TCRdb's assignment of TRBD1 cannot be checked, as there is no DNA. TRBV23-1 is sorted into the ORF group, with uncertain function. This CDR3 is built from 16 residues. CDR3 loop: CASTRRPGNHRYEQYF.

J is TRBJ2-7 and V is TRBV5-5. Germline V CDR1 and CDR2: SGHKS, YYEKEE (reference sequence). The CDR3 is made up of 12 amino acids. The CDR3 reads CASSLDLYEQYF.

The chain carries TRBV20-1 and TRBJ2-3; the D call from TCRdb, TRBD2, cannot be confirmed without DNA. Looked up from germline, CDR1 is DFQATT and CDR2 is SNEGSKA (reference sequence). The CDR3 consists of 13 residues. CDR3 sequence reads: CSAVVPHQGTQYF.

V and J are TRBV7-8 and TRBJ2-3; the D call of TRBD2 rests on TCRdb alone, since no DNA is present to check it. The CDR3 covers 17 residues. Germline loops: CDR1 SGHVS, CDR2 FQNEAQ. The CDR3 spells CASSLPQLAASADTQYF.

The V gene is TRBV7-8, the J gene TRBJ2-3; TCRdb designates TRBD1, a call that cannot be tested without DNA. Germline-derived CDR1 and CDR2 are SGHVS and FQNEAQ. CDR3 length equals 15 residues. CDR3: CASSYLPGTTDTQYF.

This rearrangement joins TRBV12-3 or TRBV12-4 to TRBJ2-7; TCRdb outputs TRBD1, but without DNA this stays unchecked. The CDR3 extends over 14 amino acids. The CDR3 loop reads CASSLVRAVYEQYF.

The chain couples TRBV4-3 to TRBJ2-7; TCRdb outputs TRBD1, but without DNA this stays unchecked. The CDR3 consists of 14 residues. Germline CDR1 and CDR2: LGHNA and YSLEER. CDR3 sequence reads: CASGQETGSYEQYF.

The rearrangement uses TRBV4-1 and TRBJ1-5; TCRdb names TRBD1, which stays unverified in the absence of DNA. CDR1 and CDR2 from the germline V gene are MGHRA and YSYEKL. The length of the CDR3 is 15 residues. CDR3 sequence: CASSPPEAWGQPQHF.

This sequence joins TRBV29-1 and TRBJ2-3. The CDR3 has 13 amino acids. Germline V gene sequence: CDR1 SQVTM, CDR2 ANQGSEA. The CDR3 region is CSVELGSADTQYF.

The CDR3 reads CASSQVGADFDTQYF. The chain employs TRBV6-1 and TRBJ2-3; TCRdb calls TRBD2, which cannot be checked without DNA. This CDR3 comprises 15 residues. The V gene's germline CDR1 is MNHNS and CDR2 SASEGT.

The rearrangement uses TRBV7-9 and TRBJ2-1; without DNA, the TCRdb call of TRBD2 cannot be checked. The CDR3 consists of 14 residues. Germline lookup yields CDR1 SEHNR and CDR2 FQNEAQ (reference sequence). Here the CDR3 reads CASSLHLERGEQFF.

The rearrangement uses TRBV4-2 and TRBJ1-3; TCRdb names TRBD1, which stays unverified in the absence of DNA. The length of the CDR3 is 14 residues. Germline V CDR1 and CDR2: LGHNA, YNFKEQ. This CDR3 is CASSPDRDGNTIYF.

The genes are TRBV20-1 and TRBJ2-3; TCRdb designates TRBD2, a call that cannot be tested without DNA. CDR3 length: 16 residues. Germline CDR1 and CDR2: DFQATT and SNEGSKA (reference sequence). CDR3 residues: CSADGTSGGQGDTQYF.

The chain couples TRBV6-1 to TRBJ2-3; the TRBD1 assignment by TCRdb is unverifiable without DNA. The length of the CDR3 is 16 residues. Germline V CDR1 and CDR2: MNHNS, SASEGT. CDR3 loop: CASLTRGGGTTDTQYF.

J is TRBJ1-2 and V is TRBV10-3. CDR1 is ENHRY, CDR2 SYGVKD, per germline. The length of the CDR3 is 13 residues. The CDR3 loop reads CAISEAGPYGYTF.

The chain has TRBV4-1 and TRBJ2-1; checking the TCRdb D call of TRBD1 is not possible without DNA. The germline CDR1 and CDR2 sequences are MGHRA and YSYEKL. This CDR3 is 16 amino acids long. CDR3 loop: CASSQDPGTGLNEQFF.

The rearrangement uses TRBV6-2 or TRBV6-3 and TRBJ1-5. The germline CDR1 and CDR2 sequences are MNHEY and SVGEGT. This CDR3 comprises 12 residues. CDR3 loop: CASSNPNQPQHF.

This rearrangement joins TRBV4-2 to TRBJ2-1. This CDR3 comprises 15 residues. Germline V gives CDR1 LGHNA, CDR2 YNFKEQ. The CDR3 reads CASSQDFGSYNEQFF.

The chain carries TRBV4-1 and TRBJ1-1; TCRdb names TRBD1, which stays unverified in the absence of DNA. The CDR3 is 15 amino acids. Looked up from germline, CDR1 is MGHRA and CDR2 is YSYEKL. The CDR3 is CASSQGFQGPAEAFF.

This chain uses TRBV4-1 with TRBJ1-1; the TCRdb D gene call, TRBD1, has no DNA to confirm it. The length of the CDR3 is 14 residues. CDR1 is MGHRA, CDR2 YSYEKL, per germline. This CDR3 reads CASSHDRVNTEAFF.

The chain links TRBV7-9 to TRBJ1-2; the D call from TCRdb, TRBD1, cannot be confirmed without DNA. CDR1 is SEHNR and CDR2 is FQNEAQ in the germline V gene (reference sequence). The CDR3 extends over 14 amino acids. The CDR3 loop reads CASSLDAGTGGYTF.

The CDR3 loop is CASSEPRGRSGEKLFF. The chain is built from TRBV6-1 and TRBJ1-4; TCRdb returns TRBD1, unconfirmable since there is no DNA. The CDR3 length is 16 residues. Germline-derived CDR1 and CDR2 are MNHNS and SASEGT.

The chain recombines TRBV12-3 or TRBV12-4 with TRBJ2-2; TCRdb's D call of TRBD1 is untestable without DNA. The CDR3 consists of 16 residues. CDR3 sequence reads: CASSPMGVGNTGELFF.

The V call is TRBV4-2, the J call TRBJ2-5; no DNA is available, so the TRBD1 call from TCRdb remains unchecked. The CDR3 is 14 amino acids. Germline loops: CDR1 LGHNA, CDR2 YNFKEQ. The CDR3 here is CASSLGTGEETQYF.

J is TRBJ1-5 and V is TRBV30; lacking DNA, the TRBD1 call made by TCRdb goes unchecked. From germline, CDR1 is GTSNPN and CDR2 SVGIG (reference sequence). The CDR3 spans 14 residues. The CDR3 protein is CAWSQGGRNQPQHF. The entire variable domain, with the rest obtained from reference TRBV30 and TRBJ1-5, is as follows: SQTIHQWPATLVQPVGSPLSLECTVEGTSNPNLYWYRQAAGRGLQLLFYSVGIGQISSEVPQNLSASRPQDRQFILSSKKLLLSDSGFYLCAWSQGGRNQPQHFGDGTRLSIL.

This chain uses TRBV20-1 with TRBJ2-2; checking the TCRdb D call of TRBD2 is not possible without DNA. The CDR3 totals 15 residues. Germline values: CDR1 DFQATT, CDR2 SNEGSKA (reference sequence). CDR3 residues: CSARSSGSGTGELFF.

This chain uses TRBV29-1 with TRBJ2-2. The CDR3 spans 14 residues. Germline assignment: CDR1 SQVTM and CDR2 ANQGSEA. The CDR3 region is CSVSTWANTGELFF.

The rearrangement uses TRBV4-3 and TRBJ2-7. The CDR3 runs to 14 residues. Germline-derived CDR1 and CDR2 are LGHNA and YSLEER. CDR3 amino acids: CASSQDREHYEQYF.

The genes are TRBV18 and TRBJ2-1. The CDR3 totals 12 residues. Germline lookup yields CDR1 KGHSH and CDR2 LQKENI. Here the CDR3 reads CASSPPANEQFF. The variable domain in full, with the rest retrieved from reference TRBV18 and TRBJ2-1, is NAGVMQNPRHLVRRRGQEARLRCSPMKGHSHVYWYRQLPEEGLKFMVYLQKENIIDESGMPKERFSAEFPKEGPSILRIQQVVRGDSAAYFCASSPPANEQFFGPGTRLTVL.